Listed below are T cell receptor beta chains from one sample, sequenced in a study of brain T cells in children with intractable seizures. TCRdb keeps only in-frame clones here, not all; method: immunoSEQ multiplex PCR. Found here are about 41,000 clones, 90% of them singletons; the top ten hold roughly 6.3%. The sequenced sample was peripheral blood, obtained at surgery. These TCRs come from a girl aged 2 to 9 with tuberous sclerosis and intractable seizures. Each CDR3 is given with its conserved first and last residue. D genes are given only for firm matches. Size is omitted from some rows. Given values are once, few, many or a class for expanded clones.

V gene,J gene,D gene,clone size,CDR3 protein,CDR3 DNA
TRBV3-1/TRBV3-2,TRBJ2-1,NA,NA,CASSQAGQGYYNEQFF,TGTGCCAGCAGCCAAGCGGGTCAGGGGTACTACAATGAGCAGTTCTTC
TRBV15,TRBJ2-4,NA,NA,CATSRGAGGLAKNIQYF,TGTGCCACCAGCAGGGGGGCAGGGGGACTAGCCAAAAACATTCAGTACTTC
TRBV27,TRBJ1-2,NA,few,CASSKDGTANYGYTF,TGTGCCAGCAGTAAGGACGGGACCGCTAACTATGGCTACACCTTC
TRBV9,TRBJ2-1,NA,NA,CASSVVSGSYNEQFF,TGTGCCAGCAGCGTAGTAAGTGGGTCCTACAATGAGCAGTTCTTC
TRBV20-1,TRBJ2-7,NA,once,CSASSRAHYEQYF,TGCAGTGCTAGTTCGAGGGCTCACTACGAGCAGTACTTC
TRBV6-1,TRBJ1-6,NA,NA,CASSEIQYGSPLHF,TGTGCCAGCAGTGAAATCCAGTACGGGTCACCCCTCCACTTT
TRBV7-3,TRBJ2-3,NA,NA,CASSLRPRGSTDTQYF,TGTGCCAGCAGCTTAAGACCCAGGGGTAGCACAGATACGCAGTATTTT
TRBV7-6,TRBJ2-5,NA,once,CASSSRRGAETQYF,TGTGCCAGCAGCTCAAGGAGGGGTGCAGAGACCCAGTACTTC
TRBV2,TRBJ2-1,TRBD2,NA,CASKGLANEQFF,TGTGCCAGCAAAGGACTAGCAAATGAGCAGTTCTTC
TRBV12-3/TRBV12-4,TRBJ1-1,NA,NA,CASSYRTEAFF,TGTGCCAGCAGTTATCGGACAGAAGCTTTCTTT
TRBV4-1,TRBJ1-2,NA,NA,CASSSGAFDGYTF,TGCGCCAGCAGCTCGGGTGCTTTTGATGGCTACACCTTC
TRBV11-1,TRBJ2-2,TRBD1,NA,CASSELGQGTGELFF,TGTGCCAGCAGTGAACTGGGACAGGGCACCGGGGAGCTGTTTTTT
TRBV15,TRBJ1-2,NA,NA,CATSRGGTSYGYTF,TGTGCCACCAGCAGAGGGGGCACAAGCTATGGCTACACCTTC
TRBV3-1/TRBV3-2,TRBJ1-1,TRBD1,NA,CASSLGQGTTEAFF,TGTGCCAGCAGCCTGGGACAGGGAACGACTGAAGCTTTCTTT
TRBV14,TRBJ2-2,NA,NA,CASGQGYYPFRPNNTGELFF,TGTGCCAGCGGCCAAGGGTATTATCCTTTTCGACCGAACAACACCGGGGAGCTGTTTTTT
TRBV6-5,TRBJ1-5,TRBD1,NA,CASSYPGTGENQPQHF,TGTGCCAGCAGTTATCCCGGGACAGGGGAAAATCAGCCCCAGCATTTT
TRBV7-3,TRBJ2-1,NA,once,CASSFRGGSYNEQFF,TGTGCCAGCAGCTTTAGGGGGGGAAGCTACAATGAGCAGTTCTTC
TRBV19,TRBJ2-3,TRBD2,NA,CASGGGGTDTQYF,TGTGCCAGTGGTGGGGGGGGCACAGATACGCAGTATTTT
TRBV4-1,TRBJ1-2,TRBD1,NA,CASSQGTGLSEDGYTF,TGCGCCAGCAGCCAAGGGACAGGGTTATCGGAAGATGGCTACACCTTC
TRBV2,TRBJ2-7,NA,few,CASRGDSSYEQYF,TGTGCCAGCAGGGGGGACTCTTCCTACGAGCAGTACTTC
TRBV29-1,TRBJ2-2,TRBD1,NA,CSVEGQTGELFF,TGCAGCGTTGAGGGACAGACCGGGGAGCTGTTTTTT
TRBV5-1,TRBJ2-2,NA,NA,CASSLIAAGAGGELFF,TGCGCCAGCAGCTTGATTGCCGCAGGGGCCGGCGGGGAGCTGTTTTTT
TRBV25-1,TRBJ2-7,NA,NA,CASSDPFGTVPYEQYF,TGTGCCAGCAGTGATCCATTCGGGACTGTTCCCTACGAGCAGTACTTC
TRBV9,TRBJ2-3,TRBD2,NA,CASSWILAEATDTQYF,TGTGCCAGCAGCTGGATACTAGCGGAGGCCACAGATACGCAGTATTTT
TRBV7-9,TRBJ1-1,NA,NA,CASSLLDTEAFF,TGTGCCAGCAGCCTACTGGACACTGAAGCTTTCTTT
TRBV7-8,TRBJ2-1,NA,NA,CASSSTDLSSYNEQFF,TGTGCCAGCAGCTCGACAGACCTTAGCTCCTACAATGAGCAGTTCTTC
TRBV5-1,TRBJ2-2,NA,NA,CASSLELPANTGELFF,TGCGCCAGCAGCTTGGAGTTACCGGCGAACACCGGGGAGCTGTTTTTT
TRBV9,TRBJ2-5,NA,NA,CASSVGLTASGETQYF,TGTGCCAGCAGCGTAGGACTAACCGCCTCCGGGGAGACCCAGTACTTC
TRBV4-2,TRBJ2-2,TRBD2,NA,CASSHWTSGGNTGELFF,TGTGCCAGCAGCCACTGGACTAGCGGGGGAAACACCGGGGAGCTGTTTTTT
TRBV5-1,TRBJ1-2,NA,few,CASSLTTGNYGYTF,TGCGCCAGCAGCTTGACTACAGGGAACTATGGCTACACCTTC
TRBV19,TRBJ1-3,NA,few,CASSDYSGTGGNTIYF,TGTGCCAGTAGTGACTACTCGGGAACAGGGGGAAACACCATATATTTT
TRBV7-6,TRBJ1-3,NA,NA,CASSLEARNSGNTIYF,TGTGCCAGCAGCTTAGAGGCCAGGAACTCTGGAAACACCATATATTTT
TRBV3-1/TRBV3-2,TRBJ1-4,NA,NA,CASSPMTGLNEKLFF,TGTGCCAGCAGCCCCATGACAGGTTTAAATGAAAAACTGTTTTTT
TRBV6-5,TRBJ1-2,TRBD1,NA,CASSYHSGSGGYGYTF,TGTGCCAGCAGTTACCATTCGGGTTCAGGGGGGTATGGCTACACCTTC
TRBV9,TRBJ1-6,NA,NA,CASGGGSSPLHF,TGTGCCAGCGGGGGGGGTAGTTCACCCCTCCACTTT
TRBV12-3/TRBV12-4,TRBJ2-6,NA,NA,CASGISGANVLTF,TGTGCCAGCGGTATATCTGGGGCCAACGTCCTGACTTTC
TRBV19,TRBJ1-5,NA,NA,CASSIARAPRQPQHF,TGTGCCAGTAGTATCGCCAGGGCCCCACGACAGCCCCAGCATTTT
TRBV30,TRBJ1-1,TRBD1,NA,CAWSTGTGNTEAFF,TGTGCCTGGAGTACTGGGACAGGGAACACTGAAGCTTTCTTT
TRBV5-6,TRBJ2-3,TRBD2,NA,CASSLGTSGGVQYF,TGTGCCAGCAGCTTGGGGACTAGCGGGGGGGTCCAGTATTTT
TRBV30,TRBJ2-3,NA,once,CAWSPGTDTQYF,TGTGCCTGGAGTCCGGGGACAGATACGCAGTATTTT
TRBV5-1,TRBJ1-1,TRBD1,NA,CASSLQGSLEAFF,TGCGCCAGCAGCTTACAGGGGAGCCTCGAAGCTTTCTTT
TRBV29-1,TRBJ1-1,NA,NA,CSVETGQSPTEAFF,TGCAGCGTTGAAACAGGACAGTCGCCCACTGAAGCTTTCTTT
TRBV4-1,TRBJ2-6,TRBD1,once,CASSQWGQVGANVLTF,TGCGCCAGCAGCCAATGGGGACAGGTTGGGGCCAACGTCCTGACTTTC
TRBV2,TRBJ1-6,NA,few,CASSHRKDSYNSPLHF,TGTGCCAGCAGCCACCGGAAGGACTCCTATAATTCACCCCTCCACTTT
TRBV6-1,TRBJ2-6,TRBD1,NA,CASSDIWTGAYSGANVLTF,TGTGCCAGCAGTGATATCTGGACAGGGGCCTACTCTGGGGCCAACGTCCTGACTTTC
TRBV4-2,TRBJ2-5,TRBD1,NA,CASSLTDREKTQYF,TGTGCCAGCAGCCTCACGGACAGGGAGAAGACCCAGTACTTC
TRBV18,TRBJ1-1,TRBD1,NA,CASSGPGQITTSEAFF,TGTGCCAGCTCAGGTCCGGGACAGATAACAACCTCTGAAGCTTTCTTT
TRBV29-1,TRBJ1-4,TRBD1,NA,CSVAVAGGEKLFF,TGCAGCGTTGCAGTAGCAGGGGGCGAAAAACTGTTTTTT
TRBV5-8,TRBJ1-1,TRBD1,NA,CASSTTGGTEAFF,TGTGCCAGCAGCACGACAGGGGGCACTGAAGCTTTCTTT
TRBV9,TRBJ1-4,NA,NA,CASSADRSTNEKLFF,TGTGCCAGCAGCGCCGACAGATCAACTAATGAAAAACTGTTTTTT
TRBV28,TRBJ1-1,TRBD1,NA,CASTRDRVTEAFF,TGTGCCAGCACCCGGGACAGGGTCACTGAAGCTTTCTTT
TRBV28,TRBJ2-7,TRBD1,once,CASSSLGTGGYEQYF,TGTGCCAGCAGTTCCCTTGGGACAGGGGGCTACGAGCAGTACTTC
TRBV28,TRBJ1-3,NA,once,CASSSTVSGNTIYF,TGTGCCAGCAGCTCGACGGTCTCTGGAAACACCATATATTTT
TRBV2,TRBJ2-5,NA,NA,CASSEEPQYF,TGTGCCAGCAGTGAAGAACCCCAGTACTTC
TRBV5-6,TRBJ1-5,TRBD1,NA,CASSFGQGTSSNQPQHF,TGTGCCAGCAGTTTTGGACAGGGAACCTCTAGCAATCAGCCCCAGCATTTT
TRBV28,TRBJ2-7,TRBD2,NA,CASTPLSGGHEQYF,TGTGCCAGCACACCCCTATCGGGGGGACACGAGCAGTACTTC
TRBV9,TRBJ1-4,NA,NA,CASSVGGGGEKLFF,TGTGCCAGCAGCGTAGGAGGGGGAGGTGAAAAACTGTTTTTT
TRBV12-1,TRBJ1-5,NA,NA,CASSILTGGNQPQHF,TGTGCCAGCAGTATCCTGACAGGAGGCAATCAGCCCCAGCATTTT